The 22 T cell receptor beta chains below were found in one sample sequenced in a study of T cell changes during pregnancy in multiple sclerosis. Sequencing used immunoSEQ multiplex PCR; TCRdb keeps in-frame clones, though not all of them. The sample gives approximately 20,000 clones, 86% of which show up once; 5.8% is in the top ten. This specimen was CD8+ T cells from peripheral blood mononuclear cells, taken in the third trimester of pregnancy. The source is a female donor in good health, enrolled as a control in a pregnancy study.

The chain links TRBV10-3 to TRBJ2-7, with a weak D call TRBD1 (7 bases). The CDR3 is 15 amino acids. V lost 10 bases to trimming and J lost 3 bases, with 22 bases between them. The germline CDR1 and CDR2 sequences are ENHRY and SYGVKD. The CDR3, as DNA: TGTGCCACCCAGGGGGGTCTAACAGGATACTACGAGCAGTACTTC. Translation gives CATQGGLTGYYEQYF.

The V gene is TRBV10-2, the J gene TRBJ1-5; D is undetermined. Trimming left V 3 bases short and J 6 bases short, with 12 bases between. The CDR3 covers 14 residues. The V gene's germline CDR1 is WSHSY and CDR2 SAAADI. The CDR3 sequence: CASSEGESGQPQHF. Written as DNA, the CDR3 is TGCGCCAGCAGTGAAGGCGAGTCGGGTCAGCCCCAGCATTTT.

This chain links TRBV4-2 with TRBJ1-2, with D unresolved. Germline CDR1 reads LGHNA; CDR2 reads YNFKEQ. Trimming cost V 0 bases and J 0 bases, with 11 bases left between them. This CDR3 is 16 amino acids long. The CDR3 protein is CASSQDQAAANYGYTF. The CDR3 nucleotides are TGTGCCAGCAGCCAAGATCAAGCCGCCGCTAACTATGGCTACACCTTC.

The rearrangement joins TRBV19 to TRBJ2-3, with 8 nucleotides matching TRBD1. Germline values: CDR1 LNHDA, CDR2 SQIVND (reference sequence). The CDR3 runs to 16 residues. V trimming: 3 bases; J trimming: 2 bases; junction bases outside the gene matches: 7. The CDR3 DNA sequence: TGTGCCAGTAGTATCCAACAGGGGGGTTCCACAGATACGCAGTATTTT. Translation gives CASSIQQGGSTDTQYF.

This chain connects TRBV12-5 to TRBJ1-2; the D is unclear. V lost 0 bases and J lost 6, with 8 bases in between. The CDR3 extends over 13 amino acids. Germline V gene sequence: CDR1 LGHNT, CDR2 FRNRAP. In nucleotides, the CDR3 is TGTGCTAGTGGTTTGGTCACCCGGGATGGCTACACCTTC. Protein: CASGLVTRDGYTF.

The CDR3 here is CASIGPQGSYYGYTF. CDR3 bases: TGTGCCAGCATTGGGCCCCAGGGGTCGTACTATGGCTACACCTTC. This rearrangement joins TRBV5-5 to TRBJ1-2; TRBD1 is a possible D gene (6 bases). Trimming removed 6 bases at V and 3 bases at J, with 18 bases between. The CDR3 is 15 amino acids. Germline values: CDR1 SGHKS, CDR2 YYEKEE (reference sequence).

This sequence joins TRBV7-2 and TRBJ1-2; 8 positions match TRBD1. This CDR3 region has 17 residues. Germline V lookup: CDR1 SGHTA, CDR2 FQGNSA. The V and J ends lost 5 bases and 3 bases, in that order; junction bases with no gene match: 14. CDR3 DNA sequence: TGTGCCAGCAGCACACCGTCTGGGCAGGGGGCGGACTATGGCTACACCTTC. Translation: CASSTPSGQGADYGYTF.

The V call is TRBV7-8, the J call TRBJ2-5, with TRBD2 identical over 12 bases. CDR3 size: 14 residues. Germline values: CDR1 SGHVS, CDR2 FQNEAQ. Trimming cost V 5 bases and J 5 bases; bases outside gene matches: 3. CDR3 coding DNA: TGTGCCAGCAGCGGGGGGACTAGCGGGGAGACCCAGTACTTC. The encoded protein is CASSGGTSGETQYF.

The rearrangement uses TRBV7-2 and TRBJ2-7; 7 bases are shared with TRBD1. The CDR3 is 14 residues long. Per the germline V gene, CDR1 is SGHTA and CDR2 is FQGNSA. Germline trimming cut 5 bases from V and 3 bases from J; bases unmatched to any gene: 7. CDR3 sequence (DNA): TGTGCCAGCAGCCACCGGGACAGCCTCTACGAGCAGTACTTC. Protein sequence: CASSHRDSLYEQYF.

The genes are TRBV5-1 and TRBJ2-5; 11 bases align to TRBD2. CDR3 length: 15 amino acids. With 4 bases clipped from V and 5 bases from J, the junction kept 7 bases outside the gene matches. Germline lookup yields CDR1 SGHRS and CDR2 YFSETQ. The CDR3 bases are TGCGCCAGCAGCACTAGCGGGGGTTCCATGGAGACCCAGTACTTC. This codes for CASSTSGGSMETQYF.

This clone is deemed large. The V gene is TRBV18, the J gene TRBJ2-1; possible D gene TRBD1, 6 bases. The CDR3 extends over 14 amino acids. The germline V and J ends were trimmed by 5 bases and 3 bases, with 11 bases remaining between them. Germline V gene data show CDR1 as KGHSH and CDR2 as LQKENI. Here the CDR3 reads CASSSTGYYNEQFF. CDR3 nucleotide sequence: TGTGCCAGCTCATCGACAGGTTACTACAATGAGCAGTTCTTC.

The rearrangement uses TRBV11-2 and TRBJ2-7; 9 positions match TRBD1. In germline, CDR1 is SGHAT, CDR2 FQNNGV. The CDR3 spans 16 residues. Trimming removed 5 bases from V and 1 base from J; junction bases left unmatched: 9. CDR3 amino acids: CASSRPSGTGSYEQYF. As DNA, the CDR3 is TGTGCCAGCAGCCGACCGTCTGGGACAGGGTCCTACGAGCAGTACTTC.

The gene calls are TRBV4-3 and TRBJ2-3; 7 positions match TRBD2. There are 13 residues in the CDR3. Germline V gives CDR1 LGHNA, CDR2 YSLEER. Unmatched junction bases numbered 9, after V lost 4 bases and J lost 11 bases. Here the CDR3 reads CASSRRLAHGQYF. The DNA of the CDR3 is TGCGCCAGCAGCCGACGACTAGCCCATGGGCAGTATTTT.

V usage is TRBV4-2 and J usage is TRBJ2-7, with D possibly TRBD1 on 7 matching bases. V was trimmed by 1 base and J by 3 bases, leaving 13 bases between them. The length of the CDR3 is 15 residues. CDR1 and CDR2 (germline): LGHNA, YNFKEQ. The chain's CDR3 is CASSQGRGQGYEQYF. In DNA, the CDR3 is TGTGCCAGCAGCCAAGGGAGGGGGCAGGGCTACGAGCAGTACTTC.

The gene calls are TRBV4-1 and TRBJ2-7; 9 bases align to TRBD1. CDR3 size: 15 residues. Germline V gives CDR1 MGHRA, CDR2 YSYEKL. J was trimmed by 7 bases and V by 4 bases; bases with no gene match: 11. The CDR3 region has the DNA TGCGCCAGCAGCCTTTCGGGACAGGGCCTTCGGGAGCAGTACTTC. It translates to CASSLSGQGLREQYF.

V gene TRBV4-3 combines with J gene TRBJ2-7; 8 nucleotides align to TRBD1. V shed 2 bases and J 7 bases; nucleotides not matched to a gene: 1. Looked up from germline, CDR1 is LGHNA and CDR2 is YSLEER. The CDR3 totals 12 residues. In DNA form, the CDR3 reads TGCGCCAGCAGCCAAACAGGGGGTGAGCAGTACTTC. Its translation: CASSQTGGEQYF.

The V and J genes are TRBV5-8 and TRBJ2-1; a possible D gene is TRBD2 (6 bases). Germline V lookup: CDR1 SGHTS, CDR2 YDEGEE. Trimming stripped 5 bases from V and 9 bases from J, with 21 bases between. The CDR3 length is 15 residues. The DNA of the CDR3 is TGTGCCAGCAGGGACTACACTATACTCCTTGGTGAGCAGTTCTTC. Translation gives CASRDYTILLGEQFF.

This clone occurred once. This chain links TRBV5-1 with TRBJ2-1; 8 positions agree with TRBD1. The CDR3 has 14 amino acids. Germline V gene data show CDR1 as SGHRS and CDR2 as YFSETQ. V lost 0 bases to trimming and J lost 7 bases; unmatched junction nucleotides: 3. The CDR3 spells CASSLGTGSNEQFF. In nucleotides, the CDR3 is TGCGCCAGCAGCTTGGGGACAGGGTCGAATGAGCAGTTCTTC.

This sequence joins TRBV7-9 and TRBJ1-4; possibly TRBD1 for D (5 bases). This CDR3 has 15 amino acids. Trimming removed 11 bases from V and 6 bases from J, with 22 bases in between. Germline-derived CDR1 and CDR2 are SEHNR and FQNEAQ (reference sequence). Here the CDR3 reads CASSGVSGGDEKLFF. The CDR3 nucleotides read TGTGCCTCCTCCGGGGTGTCGGGGGGGGATGAAAAACTGTTTTTT.

This clone was counted once. V and J are TRBV5-5 and TRBJ1-2; D ambiguous. The germline gives CDR1 SGHKS, CDR2 YYEKEE (reference sequence). The ends were cut back, 2 bases at V and 6 bases at J, with 14 bases in the middle. The CDR3 has 14 residues. CDR3 loop: CASSLRTVEDGYTF. Written as DNA, the CDR3 is TGTGCCAGCAGCTTACGGACTGTTGAGGATGGCTACACCTTC. The variable domain in full, with the rest retrieved from reference TRBV5-5 and TRBJ1-2, is DAGVTQSPTHLIKTRGQQVTLRCSPISGHKSVSWYQQVLGQGPQFIFQYYEKEERGRGNFPDRFSARQFPNYSSELNVNALLLGDSALYLCASSLRTVEDGYTFGSGTRLTVV.

This sequence joins TRBV7-3 and TRBJ2-3, with 9 nucleotides matching TRBD2. The CDR3 totals 16 residues. In germline, CDR1 is SGHTA, CDR2 FQGTGA. The V and J ends lost 5 bases and 4 bases, in that order; junction bases with no gene match: 10. Written as DNA, the CDR3 is TGTGCCAGCAGCCACCGCGGGGGGGCAGATGCAGATACGCAGTATTTT. This translates into CASSHRGGADADTQYF.

V usage is TRBV21-1 and J usage is TRBJ1-1; no check of the table's D call, TRBD1, against the DNA was made. TRBV21-1 is a documented pseudogene. The CDR3 is 13 amino acids. In nucleotides, the CDR3 is TGTGCCAGCAGCTGGACAGGGCTCACTGAAGCTTTCTTT. Encoded protein: CASSWTGLTEAFF.